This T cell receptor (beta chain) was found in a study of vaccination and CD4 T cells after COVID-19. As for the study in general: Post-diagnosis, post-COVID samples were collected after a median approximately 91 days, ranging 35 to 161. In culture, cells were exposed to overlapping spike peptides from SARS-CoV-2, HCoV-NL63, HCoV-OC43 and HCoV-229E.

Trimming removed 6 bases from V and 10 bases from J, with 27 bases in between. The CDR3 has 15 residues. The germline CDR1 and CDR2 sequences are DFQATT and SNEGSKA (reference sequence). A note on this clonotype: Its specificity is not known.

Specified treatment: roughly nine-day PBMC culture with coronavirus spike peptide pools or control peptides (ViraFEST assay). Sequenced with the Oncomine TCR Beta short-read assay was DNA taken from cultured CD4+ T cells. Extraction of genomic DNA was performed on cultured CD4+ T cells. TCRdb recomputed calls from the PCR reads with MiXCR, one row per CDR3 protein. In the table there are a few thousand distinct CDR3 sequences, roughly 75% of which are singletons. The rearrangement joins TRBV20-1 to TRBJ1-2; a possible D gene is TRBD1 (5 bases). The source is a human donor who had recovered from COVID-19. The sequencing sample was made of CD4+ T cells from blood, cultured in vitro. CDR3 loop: CSASPFRVHPPAYTF. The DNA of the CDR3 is TGCAGTGCGTCCCCATTCAGGGTTCACCCGCCGGCCTACACCTTC.